The sequence of this T cell receptor beta chain was determined in a study of blood T cell repertoires in COVID-19. V was cut by 7 bases and J by 6 bases, with 15 bases left in between. The length of the CDR3 is 13 residues. Clones were read by immunoSEQ multiplex PCR, and TCRdb kept only the in-frame ones, dropping some. The sample shows roughly 230,000 clones, roughly 84% of them seen only once. V gene TRBV12-3 or TRBV12-4 combines with J gene TRBJ1-2; a weak D match, TRBD1 (5 bases). This TCR derives from a man aged 50 to 59 who had recovered from COVID-19. Sequenced: PBMCs or T cells enriched from blood (not recorded which). CDR3 nucleotide sequence: TGTGCCAGCACCCTAGGGGTGTCTGATGGCTACACCTTC. Translated, it gives CASTLGVSDGYTF.